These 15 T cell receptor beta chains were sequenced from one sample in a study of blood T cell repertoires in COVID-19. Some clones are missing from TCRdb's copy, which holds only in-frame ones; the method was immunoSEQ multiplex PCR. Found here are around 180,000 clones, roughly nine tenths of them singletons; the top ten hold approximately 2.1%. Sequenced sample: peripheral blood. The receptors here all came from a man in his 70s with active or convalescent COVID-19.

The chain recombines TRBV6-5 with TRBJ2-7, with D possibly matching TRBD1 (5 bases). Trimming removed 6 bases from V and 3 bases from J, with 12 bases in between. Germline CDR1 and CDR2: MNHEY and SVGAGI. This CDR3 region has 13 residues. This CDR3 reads CASRPDSNYEQYF. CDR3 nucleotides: TGTGCCAGCAGACCAGACAGCAACTACGAGCAGTACTTC.

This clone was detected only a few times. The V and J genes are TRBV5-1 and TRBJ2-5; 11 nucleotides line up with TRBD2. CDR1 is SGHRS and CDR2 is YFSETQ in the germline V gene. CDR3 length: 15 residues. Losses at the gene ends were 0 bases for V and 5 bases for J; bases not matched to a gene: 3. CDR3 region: CASSLVAGGPETQYF. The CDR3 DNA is TGCGCCAGCAGCTTGGTAGCGGGGGGGCCGGAGACCCAGTACTTC.

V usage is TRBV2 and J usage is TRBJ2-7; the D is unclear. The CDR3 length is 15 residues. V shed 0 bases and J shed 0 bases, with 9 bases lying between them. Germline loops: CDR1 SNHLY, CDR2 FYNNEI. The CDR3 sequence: CASSEAPGPSYEQYF. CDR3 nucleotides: TGTGCCAGCAGTGAAGCGCCAGGCCCCTCCTACGAGCAGTACTTC.

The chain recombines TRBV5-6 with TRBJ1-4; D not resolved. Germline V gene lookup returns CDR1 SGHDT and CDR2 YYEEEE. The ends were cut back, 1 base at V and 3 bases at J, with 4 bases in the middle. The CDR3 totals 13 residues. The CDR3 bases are TGTGCCAGCAGCTTGTCGTCTAATGAAAAACTGTTTTTT. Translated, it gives CASSLSSNEKLFF. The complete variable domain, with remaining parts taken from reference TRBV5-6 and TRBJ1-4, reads DAGVTQSPTHLIKTRGQQVTLRCSPKSGHDTVSWYQQALGQGPQFIFQYYEEEERQRGNFPDRFSGHQFPNYSSELNVNALLLGDSALYLCASSLSSNEKLFFGSGTQLSVL.

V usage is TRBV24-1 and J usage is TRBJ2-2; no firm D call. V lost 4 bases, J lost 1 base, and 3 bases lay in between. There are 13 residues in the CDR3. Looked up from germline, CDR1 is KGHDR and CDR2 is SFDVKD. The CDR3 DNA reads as TGTGCCACCAGTGACCAGAACACCGGGGAGCTGTTTTTT. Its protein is CATSDQNTGELFF.

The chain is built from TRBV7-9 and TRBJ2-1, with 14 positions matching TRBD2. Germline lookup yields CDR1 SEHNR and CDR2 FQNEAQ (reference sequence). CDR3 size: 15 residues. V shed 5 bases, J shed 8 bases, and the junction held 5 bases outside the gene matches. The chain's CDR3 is CASSRGLAGVDEQFF. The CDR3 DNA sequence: TGTGCCAGCAGCCGGGGACTAGCGGGAGTGGATGAGCAGTTCTTC.

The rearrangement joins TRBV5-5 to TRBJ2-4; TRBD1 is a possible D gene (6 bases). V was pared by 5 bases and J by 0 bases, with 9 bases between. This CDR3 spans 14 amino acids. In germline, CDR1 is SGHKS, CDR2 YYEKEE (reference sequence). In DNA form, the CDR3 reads TGTGCCAGCAGGACAGGACTAGCCAAAAACATTCAGTACTTC. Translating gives CASRTGLAKNIQYF.

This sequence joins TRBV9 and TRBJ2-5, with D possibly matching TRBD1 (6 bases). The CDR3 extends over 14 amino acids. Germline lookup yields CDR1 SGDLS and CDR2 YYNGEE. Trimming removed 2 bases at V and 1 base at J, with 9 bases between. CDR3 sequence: CASSVAGVQETQYF. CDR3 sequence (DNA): TGTGCCAGCAGCGTCGCAGGGGTCCAAGAGACCCAGTACTTC.

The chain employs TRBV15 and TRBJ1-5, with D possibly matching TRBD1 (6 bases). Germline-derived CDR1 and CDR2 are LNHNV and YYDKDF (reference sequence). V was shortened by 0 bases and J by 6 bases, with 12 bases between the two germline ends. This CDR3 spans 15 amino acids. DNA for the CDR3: TGTGCCACCAGCAGAGACAGGGGAATTAGTCAGCCCCAGCATTTT. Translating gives CATSRDRGISQPQHF.

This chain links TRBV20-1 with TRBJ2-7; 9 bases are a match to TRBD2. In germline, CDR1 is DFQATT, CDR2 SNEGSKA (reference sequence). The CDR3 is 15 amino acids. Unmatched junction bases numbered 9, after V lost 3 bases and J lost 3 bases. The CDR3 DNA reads TGCAGTGCTAGTCCTAGCGGGGTGCATAACTACGAGCAGTACTTC. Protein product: CSASPSGVHNYEQYF.

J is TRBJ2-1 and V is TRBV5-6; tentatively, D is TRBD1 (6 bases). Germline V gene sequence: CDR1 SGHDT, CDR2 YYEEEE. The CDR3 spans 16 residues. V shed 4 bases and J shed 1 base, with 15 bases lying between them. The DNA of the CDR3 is TGTGCCAGCAGCCTAAGGACAGTTGGATCCTACAATGAGCAGTTCTTC. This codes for CASSLRTVGSYNEQFF.

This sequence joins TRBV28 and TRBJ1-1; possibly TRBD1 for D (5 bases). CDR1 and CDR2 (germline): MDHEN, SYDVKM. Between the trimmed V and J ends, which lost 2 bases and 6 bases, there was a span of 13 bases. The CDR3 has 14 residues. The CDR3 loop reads CASSLIAGRAEAFF. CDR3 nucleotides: TGTGCCAGCAGTTTAATCGCAGGGCGCGCTGAAGCTTTCTTT.

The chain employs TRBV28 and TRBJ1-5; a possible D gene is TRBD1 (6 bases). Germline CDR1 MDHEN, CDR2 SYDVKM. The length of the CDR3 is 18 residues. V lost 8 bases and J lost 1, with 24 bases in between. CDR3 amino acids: CASVGSSGTPHSNQPQHF. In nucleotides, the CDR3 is TGTGCCAGCGTAGGATCCTCCGGGACACCCCACAGCAATCAGCCCCAGCATTTT.

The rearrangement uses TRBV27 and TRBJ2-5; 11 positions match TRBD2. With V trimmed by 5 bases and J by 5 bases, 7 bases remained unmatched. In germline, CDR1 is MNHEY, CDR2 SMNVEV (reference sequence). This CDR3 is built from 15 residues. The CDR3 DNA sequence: TGTGCCAGCAGTGAGATAGCGGGGGGGCTGGAGACCCAGTACTTC. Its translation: CASSEIAGGLETQYF.

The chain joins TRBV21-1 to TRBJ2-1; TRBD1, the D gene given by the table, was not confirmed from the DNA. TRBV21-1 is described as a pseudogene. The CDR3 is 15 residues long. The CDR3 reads CASSIWTGGGDEQFF. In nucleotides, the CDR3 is TGTGCCAGCAGCATCTGGACAGGGGGGGGAGATGAGCAGTTCTTC.